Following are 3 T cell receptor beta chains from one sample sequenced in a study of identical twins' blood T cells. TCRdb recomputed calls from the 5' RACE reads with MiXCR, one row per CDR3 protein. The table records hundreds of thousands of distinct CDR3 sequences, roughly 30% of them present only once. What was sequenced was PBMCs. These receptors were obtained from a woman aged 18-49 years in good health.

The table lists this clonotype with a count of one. In nucleotides, the CDR3 is TGTGCCAGCAGTTATTACTCCACAGAAACCGGGGAGCTGTTTTTT. Translated, it gives CASSYYSTETGELFF. The rearrangement joins TRBV6-6 to TRBJ2-2; D gene unclear. Trimming took 3 bases from V and 5 from J, leaving 13 bases between them. CDR3 length: 15 amino acids. Germline V gene lookup returns CDR1 MNHNY and CDR2 SVGAGI (reference sequence).

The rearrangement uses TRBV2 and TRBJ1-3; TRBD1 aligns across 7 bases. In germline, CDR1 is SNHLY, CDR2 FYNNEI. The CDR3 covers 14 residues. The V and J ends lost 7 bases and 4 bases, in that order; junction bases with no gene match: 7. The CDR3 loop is CASNPTGLGNTIYF. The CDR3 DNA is TGTGCCAGCAACCCGACAGGGCTCGGAAACACCATATATTTT.

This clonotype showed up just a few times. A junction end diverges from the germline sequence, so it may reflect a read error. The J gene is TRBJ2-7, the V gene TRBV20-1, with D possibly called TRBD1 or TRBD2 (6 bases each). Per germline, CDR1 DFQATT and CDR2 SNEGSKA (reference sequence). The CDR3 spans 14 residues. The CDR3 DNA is TGCAGTGCTCGAGACGGCGGGACACCCTACGAGCAGTACTTC. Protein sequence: CSARDGGTPYEQYF.